This T cell receptor (beta chain) was sequenced for a study of breast tumors, draining lymph nodes, adjacent tissues. Overall study results and limits: Tumor TCR diversity was below lymph nodes but above nontumor tissue. Tumor and nontumor repertoires were significantly more similar in luminal-like than in basal-like breast cancer. Tumor T cell lymph node origin was a supported hypothesis, not proven.

A remark on this clonotype: Its antigen is unidentified. At one end the junction does not follow the germline gene, possibly because of a read error.

TCRdb ran MiXCR on the multiplex PCR reads and lists one entry per CDR3 protein. The sample lists 13,000 or so distinct CDR3 sequences, about 46% occurring once. Sequenced input: tumor-adjacent breast tissue. The TCR originated in a female donor with breast cancer. Some clones in this sample may be carry-over from other donors' samples.

The chain's CDR3 is CANSDRGRPDTQYF. CDR3 bases: TGTGCCAACAGTGATAGGGGGCGCCCAGATACGCAGTATTTT. This rearrangement joins TRBV6-1 to TRBJ2-3, with 7 bases fitting TRBD1. CDR3 size: 14 residues. Germline V lookup: CDR1 MNHNS, CDR2 SASEGT.